The T cell receptor beta chain described here comes from a study of blood T cell repertoires in COVID-19. Across the study: Nucleic acid was either cDNA or gDNA, and it came from T cells, B-cell-depleted T cells, or PBMCs.

With 6 bases removed from V and 4 bases from J, the gap between germline ends came to 12 bases. The CDR3 extends over 13 amino acids. CDR1 is SGHNT, CDR2 YENEEA, per germline. Profiling relied on immunoSEQ multiplex PCR, and the TCRdb table lists in-frame clones only, not all of them. The table shows fewer than 350,000 clones, with approximately 88% occurring only once. While infection was still active, Seattle patients were enrolled and then followed longitudinally. Sequences were obtained from peripheral blood. The chain links TRBV11-3 to TRBJ2-5; possible D gene TRBD1, 5 bases. The sequence was collected from a woman aged 25-40 years with COVID-19, enrolled during active disease. In nucleotides, the CDR3 is TGTGCCAGCAGTCGCACAGGCAGAGAGACCCAGTACTTC. Translated, it gives CASSRTGRETQYF.